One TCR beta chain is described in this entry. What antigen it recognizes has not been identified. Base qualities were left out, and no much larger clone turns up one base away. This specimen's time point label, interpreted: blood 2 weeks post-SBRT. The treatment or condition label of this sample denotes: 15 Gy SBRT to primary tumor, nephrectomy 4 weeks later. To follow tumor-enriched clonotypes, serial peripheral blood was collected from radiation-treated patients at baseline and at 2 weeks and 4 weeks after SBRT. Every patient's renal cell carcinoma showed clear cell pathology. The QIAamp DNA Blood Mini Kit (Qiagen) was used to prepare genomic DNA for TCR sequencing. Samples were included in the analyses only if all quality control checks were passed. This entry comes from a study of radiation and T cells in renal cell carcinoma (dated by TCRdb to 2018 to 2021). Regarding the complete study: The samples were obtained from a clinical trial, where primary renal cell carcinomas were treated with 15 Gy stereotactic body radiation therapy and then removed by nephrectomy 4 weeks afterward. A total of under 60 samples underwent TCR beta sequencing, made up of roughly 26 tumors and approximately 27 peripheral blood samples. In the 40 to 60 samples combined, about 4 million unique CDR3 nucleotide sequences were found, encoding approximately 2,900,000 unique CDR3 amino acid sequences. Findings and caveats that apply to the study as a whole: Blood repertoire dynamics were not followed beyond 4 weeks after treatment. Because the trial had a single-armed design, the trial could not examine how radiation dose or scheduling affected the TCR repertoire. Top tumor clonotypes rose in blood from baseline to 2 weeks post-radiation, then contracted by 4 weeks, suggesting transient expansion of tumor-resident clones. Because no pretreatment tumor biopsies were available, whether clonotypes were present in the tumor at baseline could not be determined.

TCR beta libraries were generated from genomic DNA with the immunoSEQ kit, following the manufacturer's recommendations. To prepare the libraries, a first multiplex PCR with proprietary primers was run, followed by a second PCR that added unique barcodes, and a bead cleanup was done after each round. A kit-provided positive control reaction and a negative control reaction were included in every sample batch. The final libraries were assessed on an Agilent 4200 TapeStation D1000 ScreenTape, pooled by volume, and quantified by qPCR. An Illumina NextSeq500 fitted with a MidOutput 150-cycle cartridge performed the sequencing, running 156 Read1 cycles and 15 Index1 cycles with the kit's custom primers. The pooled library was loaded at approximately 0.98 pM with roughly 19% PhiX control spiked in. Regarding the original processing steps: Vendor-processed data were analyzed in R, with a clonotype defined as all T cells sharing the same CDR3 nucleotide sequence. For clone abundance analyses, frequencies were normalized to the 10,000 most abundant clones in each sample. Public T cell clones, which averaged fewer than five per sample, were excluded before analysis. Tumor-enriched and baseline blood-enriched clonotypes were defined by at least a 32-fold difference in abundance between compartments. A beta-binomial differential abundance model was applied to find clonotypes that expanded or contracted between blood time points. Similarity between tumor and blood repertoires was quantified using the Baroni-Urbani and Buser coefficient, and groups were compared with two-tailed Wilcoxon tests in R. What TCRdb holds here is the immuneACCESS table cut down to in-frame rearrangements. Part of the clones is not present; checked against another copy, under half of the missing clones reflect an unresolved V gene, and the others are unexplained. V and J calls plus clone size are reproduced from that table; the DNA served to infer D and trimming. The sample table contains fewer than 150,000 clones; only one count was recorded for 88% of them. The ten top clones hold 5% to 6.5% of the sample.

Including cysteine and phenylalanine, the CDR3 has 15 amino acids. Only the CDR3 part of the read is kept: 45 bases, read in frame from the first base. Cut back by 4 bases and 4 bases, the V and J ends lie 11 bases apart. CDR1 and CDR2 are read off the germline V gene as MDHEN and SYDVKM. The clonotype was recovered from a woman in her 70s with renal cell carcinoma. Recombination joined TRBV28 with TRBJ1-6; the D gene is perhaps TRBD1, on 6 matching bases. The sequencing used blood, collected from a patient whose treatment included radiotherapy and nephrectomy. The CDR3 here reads CASSWTAFYNSPLHF. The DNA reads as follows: TGTGCCAGCAGTTGGACAGCCTTTTATAATTCACCCCTCCACTTT.